Presented here are 15 T cell receptor beta chains from one specimen sequenced in a study of technical replicates of blood from a few donors. TCRdb's table, derived via immunoSEQ multiplex PCR, lists solely in-frame clones and lacks some. Among 65,000 to 90,000 clones listed, 95% to 99% were seen once. The specimen was T cells isolated from PBMCs. The receptors were sampled from a human donor in good health.

V gene TRBV6-1 combines with J gene TRBJ2-7, with D hard to call. Trimming took 8 bases from V and 3 from J, leaving 11 bases between them. CDR3 size: 12 residues. Germline CDR1 is MNHNS and CDR2 is SASEGT. Here the CDR3 reads CASLTLGYEQYF. The CDR3 DNA reads TGTGCCAGCCTAACCCTAGGCTACGAGCAGTACTTC.

The rearrangement uses TRBV11-2 and TRBJ2-1; 16 bases map to TRBD2. CDR1 SGHAT and CDR2 FQNNGV come from the germline V gene. The CDR3 extends over 17 amino acids. Germline trimming cut 5 bases from V and 6 bases from J; bases unmatched to any gene: 7. The CDR3 is CASSRGLAGGLINEQFF. The CDR3 region has the DNA TGTGCCAGCAGCCGGGGACTAGCGGGAGGGCTGATCAATGAGCAGTTCTTC.

This clone appeared once. The rearrangement joins TRBV11-3 to TRBJ2-5, with 11 bases fitting TRBD2. The CDR3 runs 20 residues. The J segment lost 2 bases and the V segment lost 4 bases, leaving 18 bases of the junction unmatched. Germline V gene sequence: CDR1 SGHNT, CDR2 YENEEA. The CDR3: CASSSDLEYLSGRGQETQYF. The CDR3 DNA sequence: TGTGCCAGCAGCTCCGACCTAGAATACCTTAGCGGGAGGGGGCAAGAGACCCAGTACTTC.

This chain joins TRBV6-1 and TRBJ2-1; 8 bases are a match to TRBD1. CDR3 length: 14 residues. Trimming removed 10 bases from V and 0 bases from J; junction bases left unmatched: 5. Germline values: CDR1 MNHNS, CDR2 SASEGT. CDR3 nucleotides: TGTGCCATGAGACAGGGGAGCTCCTACAATGAGCAGTTCTTC. Amino acids: CAMRQGSSYNEQFF.

In DNA, the CDR3 is TGTGCCAGCAGCTGGACAGGGGATGGCGAGCAGTACTTC. Translating gives CASSWTGDGEQYF. This sequence joins TRBV13 and TRBJ2-7; 9 nucleotides match TRBD1. Unmatched junction bases numbered 4, after V lost 4 bases and J lost 6 bases. This CDR3 contains 13 residues. Germline CDR1 is PRHDT and CDR2 is FYEKMQ (reference sequence).

The CDR3, as DNA: TGTGCCAGCAGCAAAGCGCCCAGGCGGGGACCCCCCCTCGATGAGCAGTTCTTC. Amino acid sequence: CASSKAPRRGPPLDEQFF. The chain carries TRBV21-1 and TRBJ2-1; TRBD2 reflects the table's D call only, with no check against the DNA. TRBV21-1 is a documented pseudogene. The CDR3 covers 18 residues.

The chain recombines TRBV5-1 with TRBJ2-3; no definite D call. Germline CDR1 is SGHRS and CDR2 is YFSETQ. The CDR3 runs 13 residues. With 1 base removed from V and 5 bases from J, the gap between germline ends came to 8 bases. The CDR3 reads CASSLIAGDTQYF. In DNA form, the CDR3 reads TGCGCCAGCAGCTTGATAGCTGGAGATACGCAGTATTTT.

The V call is TRBV7-2, the J call TRBJ1-5; 7 nucleotides line up with TRBD1. CDR3 length: 15 residues. The trim removed 1 base at V and 2 bases at J, leaving 2 bases unmatched. Germline loops: CDR1 SGHTA, CDR2 FQGNSA. For the CDR3, the DNA is TGTGCCAGCAGCTTAGAGGGGACAGGCAATCAGCCCCAGCATTTT. Translating it yields CASSLEGTGNQPQHF.

The chain combines TRBV6-5 with TRBJ2-1, with TRBD2 as a possible D gene (6 bases). The length of the CDR3 is 15 residues. CDR1 and CDR2 (germline): MNHEY, SVGAGI. Trimming cost V 1 base and J 6 bases, with 13 bases left between them. CDR3 region: CASSYYLTSINEQFF. The CDR3 nucleotides are TGTGCCAGCAGTTACTATCTGACTAGTATCAATGAGCAGTTCTTC.

The J gene is TRBJ1-4, the V gene TRBV7-9; 7 nucleotides agree with TRBD1. Germline V gene sequence: CDR1 SEHNR, CDR2 FQNEAQ (reference sequence). CDR3 length equals 15 residues. Unmatched junction bases numbered 11, after V lost 6 bases and J lost 7 bases. The CDR3, as DNA: TGTGCCAGCAGTTTAACCCGGGACAGAAGTGAAAAACTGTTTTTT. This encodes CASSLTRDRSEKLFF.

The chain couples TRBV7-9 to TRBJ1-5; the match to TRBD1 covers 7 bases. Germline CDR1 SEHNR, CDR2 FQNEAQ (reference sequence). V was clipped by 5 bases and J by 6 bases; unmatched bases: 7. This CDR3 has 14 residues. The CDR3 DNA follows: TGTGCCAGCAGCCGCGACAGGGCTGGTCAGCCCCAGCATTTT. Protein sequence: CASSRDRAGQPQHF.

CDR3 region: CASSLGQGAYEQYF. CDR3 nucleotides: TGCGCCAGCAGCCTCGGACAGGGAGCCTACGAGCAGTACTTC. This chain uses TRBV4-1 with TRBJ2-7, with 8 bases aligning to TRBD1. Unmatched junction bases numbered 4, after V lost 4 bases and J lost 2 bases. The CDR3 is made up of 14 amino acids. CDR1 MGHRA and CDR2 YSYEKL come from the germline V gene.

This chain connects TRBV25-1 to TRBJ1-4, with D hard to call. The CDR3 loop spans 16 amino acids. V was trimmed by 6 bases and J by 4 bases, leaving 18 bases between them. The germline CDR1 and CDR2 sequences are MGHDK and SYGVNS. For the CDR3, the DNA is TGTGCCAGCAGCCCCGAGGAGGCGCCTTTTAATGAAAAACTGTTTTTT. This encodes CASSPEEAPFNEKLFF.

J is TRBJ1-1 and V is TRBV2; D not resolved. Germline CDR1 SNHLY, CDR2 FYNNEI. The V and J ends lost 0 bases and 7 bases respectively, with 15 bases between them. The CDR3 loop spans 15 amino acids. CDR3 amino acids: CASSEAGYLAVEAFF. The CDR3 DNA reads TGTGCCAGCAGTGAAGCGGGGTATCTAGCAGTTGAAGCTTTCTTT.

The rearrangement joins TRBV9 to TRBJ2-1, with D maybe TRBD2 (6 bases). With 4 bases removed from V and 3 bases from J, the gap between germline ends came to 20 bases. Germline-derived CDR1 and CDR2 are SGDLS and YYNGEE. The CDR3 length is 17 residues. CDR3 DNA sequence: TGTGCCAGCAGCCCCCCTGCCGGGGGAGAGGGCTACAATGAGCAGTTCTTC. Translation gives CASSPPAGGEGYNEQFF.